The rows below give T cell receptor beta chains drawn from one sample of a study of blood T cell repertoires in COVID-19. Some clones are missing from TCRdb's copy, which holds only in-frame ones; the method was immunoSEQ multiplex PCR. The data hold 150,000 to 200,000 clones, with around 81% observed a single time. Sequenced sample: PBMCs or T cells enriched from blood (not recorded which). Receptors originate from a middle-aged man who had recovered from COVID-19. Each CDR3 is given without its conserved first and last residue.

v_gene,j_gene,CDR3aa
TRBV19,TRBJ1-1,ASSISRVNTEAF
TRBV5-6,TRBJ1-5,ASSLGRDSNQPQH
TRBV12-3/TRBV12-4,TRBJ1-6,ATLRDRDSPLH
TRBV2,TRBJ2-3,ASSWTSGEILSSTDTQY
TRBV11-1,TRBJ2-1,ASSLGGEQF
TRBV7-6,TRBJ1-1,ASTVVEDGDTEAF
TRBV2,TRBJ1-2,ASIRKMGPADGYT
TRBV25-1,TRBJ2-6,ASSGQGLSGANVLT
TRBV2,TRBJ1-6,ASRFGTGESPLH
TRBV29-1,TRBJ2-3,SVLPGLHTDTQY
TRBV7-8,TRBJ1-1,ASSNKRDTEAF
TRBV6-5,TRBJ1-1,ASSSTGNTEAF
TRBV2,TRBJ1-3,AGKDSFPSGNTIY
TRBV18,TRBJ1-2,ASSPPGRSNYGYT
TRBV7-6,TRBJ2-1,ASSLGSGGDHNEQF
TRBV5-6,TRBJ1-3,ASSLVTGGRNTIY
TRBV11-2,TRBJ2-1,ASSTLTGKVNEQF
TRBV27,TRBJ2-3,ASSSVRRGGVDTQY
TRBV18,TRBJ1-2,ASSLGQGANYGYT
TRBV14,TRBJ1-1,ASSRAGGLGITEAF
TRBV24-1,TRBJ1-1,ATSDARYDWTEAF
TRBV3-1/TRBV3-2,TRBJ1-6,ASSQDGGNDSPLH
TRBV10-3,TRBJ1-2,AISESGGSPQDGYT
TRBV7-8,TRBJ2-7,ASSLAGGTSEQY
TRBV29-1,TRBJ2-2,SARTGNTGELF
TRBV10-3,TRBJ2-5,AISDEGGSRETQY
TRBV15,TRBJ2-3,ATSRGRGFVAGEPTDTQY
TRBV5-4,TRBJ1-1,ASSPPGSARTEAF
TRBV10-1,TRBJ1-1,ASSAGFSNTEAF
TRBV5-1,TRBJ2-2,ASSSGGQNTGELF
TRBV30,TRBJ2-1,AWSDHPGQYNEQF
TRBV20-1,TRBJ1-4,SASHPGGGTASEKLF
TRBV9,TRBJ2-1,ASSTPSREEQF
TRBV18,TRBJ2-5,ASSPGTGMQETQY
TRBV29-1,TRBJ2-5,SVDSTGGYQETQY
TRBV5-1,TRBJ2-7,ASSSTGSYEQY
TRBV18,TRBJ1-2,ASSPRTEGDGYT
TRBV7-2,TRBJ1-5,ASSPDRGRSQPQH
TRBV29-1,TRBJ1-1,SVQDRVYTEAF
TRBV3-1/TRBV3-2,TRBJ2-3,ASSFRDRVTDTQY
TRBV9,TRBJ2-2,ASSAVALAGGHTGELF
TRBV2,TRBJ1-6,ASRTGQSSSPLH
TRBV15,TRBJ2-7,ATSRDARGPYEQY